This T cell receptor beta chain was recovered during a study of CD8 T cells in ankylosing spondylitis. Study results and caveats: Relatively scarce in peripheral blood, disease-linked clones were CD8+. The authors reported significant enrichment of disease-linked clones in matched ankylosing spondylitis synovial fluid.

The sample holds many counts of this clonotype. Antigen: not known. The V end was cut by 3 bases, the J end by 4 bases, with 10 bases between. The germline V gene encodes CDR1 SGHAT and CDR2 FQDESV (reference sequence). This CDR3 contains 13 residues. TCRdb fed the 5' RACE reads into MiXCR, producing one record per CDR3 protein. The table records 150,000 to 200,000 distinct CDR3 sequences, over 15% of them present only once. The rearrangement uses TRBV11-1 and TRBJ2-7, with D unclear. The source material was blood, either unsorted or a sorted T cell fraction (not recorded which). The receptor's source is a male donor between 5 and 35 years old with ankylosing spondylitis or in good health (not recorded which). The CDR3 here is CASSFVDGYEQYF. The CDR3, as DNA: TGTGCCAGCAGCTTCGTGGATGGGTACGAGCAGTACTTC.